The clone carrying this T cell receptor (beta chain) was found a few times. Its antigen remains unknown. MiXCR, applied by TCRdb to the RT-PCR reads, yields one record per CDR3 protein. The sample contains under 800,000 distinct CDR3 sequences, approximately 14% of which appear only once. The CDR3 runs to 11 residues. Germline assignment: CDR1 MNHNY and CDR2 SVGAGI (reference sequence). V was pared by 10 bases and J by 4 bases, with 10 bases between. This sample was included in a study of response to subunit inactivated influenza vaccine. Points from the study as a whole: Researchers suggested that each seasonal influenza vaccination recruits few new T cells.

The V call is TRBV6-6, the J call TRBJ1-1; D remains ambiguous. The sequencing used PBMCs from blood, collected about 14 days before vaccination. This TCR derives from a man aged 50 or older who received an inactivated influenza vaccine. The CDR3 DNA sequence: TGTGCCACGTGGGTGCGCACTGAAGCTTTCTTT. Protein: CATWVRTEAFF.